A selection of T cell receptor beta chains follows, all from one sample in a study of post-analysis software for immune sequencing data. TCRdb called the PCR reads again in MiXCR, with one record for every CDR3 protein. There are around 160,000 distinct CDR3 sequences in the sample; around 34% occur only once, and approximately 30% lies in the top ten. The sequences come from blood, collected after autologous hematopoietic stem cell transplantation. These receptors all come from a girl aged 10 to 17 with multiple sclerosis. Each CDR3 is given with its conserved first and last residue. A D gene is named only where the DNA matches it firmly. Clone size is given for some rows only: seen once, a few or many times, or a class if the clone is expanded.

d_call	clone_size	cdr3_length	j_call	v_call	cdr3_nt	cdr3_aa
TRBD2	few	15	TRBJ2-3	TRBV28	TGTGCCAGCAGCCATAGCGGGAGTGGGGCAGATACGCAGTATTTT	CASSHSGSGADTQYF
TRBD2	few	13	TRBJ2-7	TRBV20-1	TGCAGTGCTCTAGGACTAGCGGGCGACGAGCAGTACTTC	CSALGLAGDEQYF
TRBD2	.	15	TRBJ2-1	TRBV7-9	TGTGCCAGCAGCATGACTAGCGGCATCAACAATGAGCAGTTCTTC	CASSMTSGINNEQFF
.	few	14	TRBJ1-1	TRBV28	TGTGCCAGCAGTCCCGGGACTATCCAGCCCGAAGCTTTCTTT	CASSPGTIQPEAFF
.	few	15	TRBJ2-3	TRBV20-1	TGCAGTGCTAGACCCAACCTCAAGGAACTAAATACGCAGTATTTT	CSARPNLKELNTQYF
TRBD1	few	14	TRBJ1-6	TRBV12-3/TRBV12-4	TGTGCCAGCACCTCAACAGGGGGAGAGTCACCCCTCCACTTT	CASTSTGGESPLHF
TRBD1	.	14	TRBJ2-1	TRBV5-1	TGCGCCAGCAGCTGGGACAGCTACTACAATGAGCAGTTCTTC	CASSWDSYYNEQFF
.	.	15	TRBJ1-1	TRBV20-1	TGCAGTGCTAGAGATGGGGGCAGACCAAACACTGAAGCTTTCTTT	CSARDGGRPNTEAFF
.	.	13	TRBJ2-1	TRBV6-6	TGTGCCAGCAGTTACTCTGGAGACAATGAGCAGTTCTTC	CASSYSGDNEQFF
TRBD2	.	16	TRBJ2-3	TRBV15	TGTACCACCAGCGGCGGGACTAGCGGGGGCGCAGTTACGCAGTATTTT	CTTSGGTSGGAVTQYF
TRBD2	once	18	TRBJ2-5	TRBV19	TGTGCCCGACCACTATCGGACAGAGGACTAGCGGGAGAAGAGACCCAGTACTTC	CARPLSDRGLAGEETQYF
TRBD2	.	16	TRBJ2-3	TRBV28	TGTGCCAGCCAAGGGATAGCGGGAGGGTACACAGATACGCAGTATTTT	CASQGIAGGYTDTQYF
.	.	12	TRBJ2-1	TRBV20-1	TGCAGTGCTAGACCACTTTACAATGAGCAGTTCTTC	CSARPLYNEQFF
TRBD1	few	21	TRBJ2-5	TRBV10-1	TGCGCCAGCAGTGAGTCGAGGGGGCCGGTCTCCTCGATTCTGGCGAGAGAGACCCAGTACTTC	CASSESRGPVSSILARETQYF
.	many	13	TRBJ2-4	TRBV5-1	TGCGCCAGCAGCCCCGACAGCTTAAACATTCAGTACTTC	CASSPDSLNIQYF
.	.	13	TRBJ1-2	TRBV11-2	TGTGCCAGCAGCCAACGCCGGGACTATGGCTACACCTTC	CASSQRRDYGYTF
.	once	14	TRBJ2-2	TRBV5-1	TGCGCCAGCAGCTTGGTCTCGGGGAGAGGGGAGCTGTTTTTT	CASSLVSGRGELFF
.	.	15	TRBJ2-1	TRBV5-4	TGTGCCAGCAGCTTATGGGACCCCTCCTACAATGAGCAGTTCTTC	CASSLWDPSYNEQFF
.	.	14	TRBJ1-5	TRBV12-3/TRBV12-4	TGTGCCAGCACCTACGGGTTACAGGGTCAGCCCCAGCATTTT	CASTYGLQGQPQHF
.	.	14	TRBJ1-2	TRBV27	TGTGCCAGCAGTTTATTCAGGGGCGGCTATGGCTACACCTTC	CASSLFRGGYGYTF
TRBD2	few	13	TRBJ2-1	TRBV27	TGTGCCAGCAGTACCGGGACTAACAATGAGCAGTTCTTC	CASSTGTNNEQFF
TRBD2	.	15	TRBJ2-3	TRBV7-2	TGTGCCAGCGGCCTGACTAGCGGATACACAGATACGCAGTATTTT	CASGLTSGYTDTQYF
TRBD1	few	14	TRBJ2-7	TRBV27	TGTGCCAGCAGTTGGACAGGAAGCTCCTACGAGCAGTACTTC	CASSWTGSSYEQYF
.	few	11	TRBJ2-1	TRBV20-1	TGCAGTGCTAGAGTTACGGATGAGCAGTTCTTC	CSARVTDEQFF
.	few	12	TRBJ2-5	TRBV20-1	TGCAGTGCTCGGACTTCAGGGGAGACCCAGTACTTC	CSARTSGETQYF
.	.	15	TRBJ1-1	TRBV20-1	TGCAGTGTTTTTCAGCGGGCACCGGCCAACACTGAAGCTTTCTTT	CSVFQRAPANTEAFF
TRBD1	.	15	TRBJ1-2	TRBV7-8	TGTGCCAGCAGCCTTGGGGGCAGGGGGGCCTATGGCTACACCTTC	CASSLGGRGAYGYTF
TRBD1	.	18	TRBJ2-5	TRBV28	TGTGCCAGCAGTTTTCCGTTAGGGACAGGCACCCGCAGAGAGACCCAGTACTTC	CASSFPLGTGTRRETQYF
TRBD1	.	13	TRBJ1-6	TRBV12-3/TRBV12-4	TGTGCCAGCAGGACAGGGGCTAATTCACCCCTCCACTTT	CASRTGANSPLHF
.	few	13	TRBJ1-1	TRBV7-3	TGTGCCAGCAGCCTGACCCCGAACACTGAAGCTTTCTTT	CASSLTPNTEAFF
TRBD2	.	17	TRBJ2-2	TRBV5-5	TGTGCCAGCAGCTTGGATAGCGGGAGGGCCTTTCCCGGGGAGCTGTTTTTT	CASSLDSGRAFPGELFF
.	.	14	TRBJ2-1	TRBV7-9	TGTGCCAGCAGCCCCCCGTGGCCCTACAATGAGCAGTTCTTC	CASSPPWPYNEQFF
TRBD2	few	14	TRBJ2-1	TRBV10-3	TGTGCCATCAGGCGGACTAGCGGACACAATGAGCAGTTCTTC	CAIRRTSGHNEQFF
.	few	16	TRBJ2-4	TRBV6-1	TGTGCCAGCAGTTTTCGGGCAGATTCGGCCAAAAACATTCAGTACTTC	CASSFRADSAKNIQYF
.	.	14	TRBJ1-2	TRBV28	TGTGCCAGCAGTTTATTGATGGGGGGCTATGGCTACACCTTC	CASSLLMGGYGYTF
TRBD1	many	15	TRBJ2-7	TRBV6-1	TGTGCCAGCAGTGAATCCGGGACAGGGTCCTACGAGCAGTACTTC	CASSESGTGSYEQYF
.	.	15	TRBJ1-1	TRBV11-2	TGTGCCAGCAGCCCCGTCGGGAGCCTGAACACTGAAGCTTTCTTT	CASSPVGSLNTEAFF
.	.	17	TRBJ1-5	TRBV29-1	TGCAGCGTGTCATTCACCGGGACACCCGTGGGCAATCAGCCCCAGCATTTT	CSVSFTGTPVGNQPQHF
.	.	13	TRBJ2-1	TRBV10-3	TGTGCGTGGGGAGGCGATCAGGGAGATGAGCAGTTCTTC	CAWGGDQGDEQFF
.	.	14	TRBJ2-4	TRBV2	TGTGCCAGCAGGGCTACCGGCCTCAGAGGCACTCAGTACTTC	CASRATGLRGTQYF
TRBD1	.	14	TRBJ1-6	TRBV5-1	TGCGCCAGCAGCGAGGGACAGGGGAATTCACCCCTCCACTTT	CASSEGQGNSPLHF
.	.	16	TRBJ1-1	TRBV5-6	TGTGCCAGCATCCGGGGGCCCTTGAATGCGGGGACTGAAGCTTTCTTT	CASIRGPLNAGTEAFF
.	.	19	TRBJ2-1	TRBV6-5	TGTGCCAGCAGTTACTCGAACCGAGGTCAGGAAGACTCCTACAATGAGCAGTTCTTC	CASSYSNRGQEDSYNEQFF